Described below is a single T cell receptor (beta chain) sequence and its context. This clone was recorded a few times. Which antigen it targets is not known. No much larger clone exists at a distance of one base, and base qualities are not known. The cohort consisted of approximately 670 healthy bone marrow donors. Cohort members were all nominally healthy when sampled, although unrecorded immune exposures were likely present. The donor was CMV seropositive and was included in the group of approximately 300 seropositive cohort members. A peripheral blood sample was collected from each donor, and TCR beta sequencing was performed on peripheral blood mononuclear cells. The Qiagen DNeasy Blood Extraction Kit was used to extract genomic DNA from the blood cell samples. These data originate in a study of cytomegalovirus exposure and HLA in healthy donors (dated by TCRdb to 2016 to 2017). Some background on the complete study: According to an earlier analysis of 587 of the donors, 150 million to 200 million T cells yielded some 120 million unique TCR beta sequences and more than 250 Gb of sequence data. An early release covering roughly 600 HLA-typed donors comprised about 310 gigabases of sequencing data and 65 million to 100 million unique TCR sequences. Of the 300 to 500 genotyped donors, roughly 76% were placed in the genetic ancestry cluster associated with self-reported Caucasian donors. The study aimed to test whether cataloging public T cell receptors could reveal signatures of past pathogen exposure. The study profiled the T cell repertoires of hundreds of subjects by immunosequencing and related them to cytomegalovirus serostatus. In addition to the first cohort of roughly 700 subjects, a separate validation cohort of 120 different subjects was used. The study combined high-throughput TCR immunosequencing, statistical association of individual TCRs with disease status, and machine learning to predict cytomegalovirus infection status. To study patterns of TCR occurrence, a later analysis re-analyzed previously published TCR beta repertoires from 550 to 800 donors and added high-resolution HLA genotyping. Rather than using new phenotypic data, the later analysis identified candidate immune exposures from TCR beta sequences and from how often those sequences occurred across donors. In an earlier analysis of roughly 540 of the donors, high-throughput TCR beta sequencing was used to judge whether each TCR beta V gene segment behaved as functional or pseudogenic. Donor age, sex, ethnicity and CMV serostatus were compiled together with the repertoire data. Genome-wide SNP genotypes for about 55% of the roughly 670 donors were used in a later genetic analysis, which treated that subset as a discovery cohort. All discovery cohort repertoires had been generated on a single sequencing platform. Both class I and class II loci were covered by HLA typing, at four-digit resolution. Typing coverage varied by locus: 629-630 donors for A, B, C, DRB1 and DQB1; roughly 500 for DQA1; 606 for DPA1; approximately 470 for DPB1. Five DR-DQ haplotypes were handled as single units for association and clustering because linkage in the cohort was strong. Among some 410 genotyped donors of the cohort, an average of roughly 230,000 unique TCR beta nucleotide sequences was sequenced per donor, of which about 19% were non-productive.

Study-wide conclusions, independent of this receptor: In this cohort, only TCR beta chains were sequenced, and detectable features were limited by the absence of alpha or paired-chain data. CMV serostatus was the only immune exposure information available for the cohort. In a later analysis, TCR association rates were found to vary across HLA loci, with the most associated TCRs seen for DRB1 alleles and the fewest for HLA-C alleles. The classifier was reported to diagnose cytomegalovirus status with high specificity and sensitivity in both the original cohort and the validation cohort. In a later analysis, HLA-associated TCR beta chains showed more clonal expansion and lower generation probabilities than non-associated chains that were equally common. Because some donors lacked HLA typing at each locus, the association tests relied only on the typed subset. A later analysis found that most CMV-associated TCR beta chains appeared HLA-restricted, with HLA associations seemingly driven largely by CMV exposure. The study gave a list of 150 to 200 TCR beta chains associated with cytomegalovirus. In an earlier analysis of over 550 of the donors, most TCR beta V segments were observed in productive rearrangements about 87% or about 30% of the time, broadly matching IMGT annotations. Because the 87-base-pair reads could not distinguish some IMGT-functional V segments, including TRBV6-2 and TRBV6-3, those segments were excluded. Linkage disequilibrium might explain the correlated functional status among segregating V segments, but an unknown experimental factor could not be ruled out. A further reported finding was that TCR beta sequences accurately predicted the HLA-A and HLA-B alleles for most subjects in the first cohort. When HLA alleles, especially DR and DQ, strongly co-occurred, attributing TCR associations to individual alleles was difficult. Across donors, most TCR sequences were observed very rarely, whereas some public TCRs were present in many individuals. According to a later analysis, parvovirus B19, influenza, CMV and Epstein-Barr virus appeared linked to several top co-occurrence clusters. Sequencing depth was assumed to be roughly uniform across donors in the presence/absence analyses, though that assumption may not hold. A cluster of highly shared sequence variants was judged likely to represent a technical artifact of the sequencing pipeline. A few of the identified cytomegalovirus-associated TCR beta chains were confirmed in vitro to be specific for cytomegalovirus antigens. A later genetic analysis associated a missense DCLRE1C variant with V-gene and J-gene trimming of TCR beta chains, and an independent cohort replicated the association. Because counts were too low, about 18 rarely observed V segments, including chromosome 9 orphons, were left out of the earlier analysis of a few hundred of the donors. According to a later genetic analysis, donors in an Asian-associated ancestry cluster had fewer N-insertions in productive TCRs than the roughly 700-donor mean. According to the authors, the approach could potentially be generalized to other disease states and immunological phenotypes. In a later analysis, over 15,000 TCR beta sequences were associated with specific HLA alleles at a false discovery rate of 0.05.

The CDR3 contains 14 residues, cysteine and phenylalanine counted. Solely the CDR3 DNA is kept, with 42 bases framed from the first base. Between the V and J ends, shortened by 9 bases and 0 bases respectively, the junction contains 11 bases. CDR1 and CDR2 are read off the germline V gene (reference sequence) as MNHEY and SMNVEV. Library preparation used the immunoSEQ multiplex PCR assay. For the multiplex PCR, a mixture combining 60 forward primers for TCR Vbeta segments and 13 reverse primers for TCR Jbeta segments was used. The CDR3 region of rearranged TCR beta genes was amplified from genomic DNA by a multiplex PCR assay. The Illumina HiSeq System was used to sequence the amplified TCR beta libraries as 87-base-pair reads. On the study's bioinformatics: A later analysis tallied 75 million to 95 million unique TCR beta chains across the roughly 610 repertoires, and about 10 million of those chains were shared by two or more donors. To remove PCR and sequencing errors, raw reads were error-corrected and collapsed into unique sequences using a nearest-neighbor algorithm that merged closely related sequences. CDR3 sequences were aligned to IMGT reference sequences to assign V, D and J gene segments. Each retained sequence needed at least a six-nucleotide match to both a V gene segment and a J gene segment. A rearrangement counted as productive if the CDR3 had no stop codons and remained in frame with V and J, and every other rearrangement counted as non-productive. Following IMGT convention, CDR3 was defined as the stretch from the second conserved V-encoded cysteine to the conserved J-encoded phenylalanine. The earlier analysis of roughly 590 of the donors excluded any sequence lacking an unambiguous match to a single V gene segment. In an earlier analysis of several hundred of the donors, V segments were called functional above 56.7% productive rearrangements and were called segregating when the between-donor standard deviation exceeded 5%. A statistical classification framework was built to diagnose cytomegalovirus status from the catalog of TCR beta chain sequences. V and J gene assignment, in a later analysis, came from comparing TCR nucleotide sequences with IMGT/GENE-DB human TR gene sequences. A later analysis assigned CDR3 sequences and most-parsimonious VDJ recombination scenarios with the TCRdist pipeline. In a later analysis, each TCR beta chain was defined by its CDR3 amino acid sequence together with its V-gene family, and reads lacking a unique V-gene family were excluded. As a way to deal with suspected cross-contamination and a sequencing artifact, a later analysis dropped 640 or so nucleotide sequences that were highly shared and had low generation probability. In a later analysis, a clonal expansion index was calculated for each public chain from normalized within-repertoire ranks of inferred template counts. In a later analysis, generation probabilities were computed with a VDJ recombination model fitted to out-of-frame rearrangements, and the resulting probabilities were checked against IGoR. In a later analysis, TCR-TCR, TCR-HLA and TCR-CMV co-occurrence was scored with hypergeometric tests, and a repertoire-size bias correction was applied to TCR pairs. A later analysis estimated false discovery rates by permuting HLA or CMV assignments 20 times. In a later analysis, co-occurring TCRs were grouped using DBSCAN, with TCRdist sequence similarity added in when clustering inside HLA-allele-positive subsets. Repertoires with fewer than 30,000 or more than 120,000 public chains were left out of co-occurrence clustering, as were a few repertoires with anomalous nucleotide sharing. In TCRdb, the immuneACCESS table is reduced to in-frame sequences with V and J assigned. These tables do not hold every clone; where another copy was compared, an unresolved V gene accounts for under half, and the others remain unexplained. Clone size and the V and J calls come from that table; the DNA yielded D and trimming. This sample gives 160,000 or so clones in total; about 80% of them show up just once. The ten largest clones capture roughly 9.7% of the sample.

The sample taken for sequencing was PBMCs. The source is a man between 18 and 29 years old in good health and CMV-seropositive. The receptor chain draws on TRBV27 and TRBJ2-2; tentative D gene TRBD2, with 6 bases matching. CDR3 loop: CASRGTSNTGELFF. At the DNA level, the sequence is TGTGCCAGTCGGGGGACCTCGAACACCGGGGAGCTGTTTTTT.